Listed here are 16 T cell receptor beta chains from one sample, sequenced in a study of Ad26.COV2.S vaccination and SARS-CoV-2 variants. Treatment of the sample: over 15 received Ad26.COV2.S at low or high dose, single or two shots; several received placebo; per-sample allocation not given. Each sample was drawn 63 days after the first injection (of vaccine or placebo). Sequencing was performed with immunoSEQ multiplex PCR; in TCRdb, only in-frame clones are kept and a portion is missing. The sample holds fewer than 600,000 clones, 89% seen once. The sample here was peripheral blood, taken in a trial of Ad26.COV2.S vaccine versus placebo. The receptors were sampled from a person between 18 and 60 years old who received the Ad26.COV2.S COVID-19 vaccine or a placebo.

The V gene is TRBV28, the J gene TRBJ2-5; weak D call: TRBD1 (6 bases). CDR3 length: 15 amino acids. Trimming removed 6 bases from V and 0 bases from J, with 14 bases in between. The germline V gene has CDR1 MDHEN and CDR2 SYDVKM. CDR3 DNA: TGTGCCAGCAGCCAGGACAGCTGGTACCAAGAGACCCAGTACTTC. As protein: CASSQDSWYQETQYF.

This chain connects TRBV19 to TRBJ2-2; D might be TRBD2 (5 bases). The V gene lost 0 bases and the J gene lost 2 bases, with 16 bases spanning the gap. CDR3 length: 18 residues. Germline V gene lookup returns CDR1 LNHDA and CDR2 SQIVND (reference sequence). The CDR3 sequence is CASSIEASRPLNTGELFF. CDR3 DNA sequence: TGTGCCAGTAGTATAGAAGCTAGCAGACCCCTAAACACCGGGGAGCTGTTTTTT. The full variable domain, its missing parts supplied by reference TRBV19 and TRBJ2-2, is DGGITQSPKYLFRKEGQNVTLSCEQNLNHDAMYWYRQDPGQGLRLIYYSQIVNDFQKGDIAEGYSVSREKKESFPLTVTSAQKNPTAFYLCASSIEASRPLNTGELFFGEGSRLTVL.

The rearrangement links TRBV7-8 to TRBJ2-7; D may be TRBD1 or TRBD2 (5 bases each). The CDR3 length is 17 residues. Per germline, CDR1 SGHVS and CDR2 FQNEAQ. Trimming removed 0 bases from V and 5 bases from J, with 20 bases in between. In DNA form, the CDR3 reads TGTGCCAGCAGCTTAGCGGTGAGGTTGACCGGGACGAACGAGCAGTACTTC. As protein: CASSLAVRLTGTNEQYF.

The chain links TRBV2 to TRBJ2-7; possible D gene TRBD1, 6 bases. This CDR3 is built from 14 residues. The V gene's germline CDR1 is SNHLY and CDR2 FYNNEI. V was pared by 6 bases and J by 2 bases, with 14 bases between. In nucleotides, the CDR3 is TGTGCCAGCAGAAAACAGGGTTTAGCCTACGAGCAGTACTTC. This codes for CASRKQGLAYEQYF.

The genes are TRBV4-3 and TRBJ1-5; 7 bases agree with TRBD1. Trimming removed 1 base from V and 2 bases from J; junction bases left unmatched: 14. Germline CDR1 and CDR2: LGHNA and YSLEER. The CDR3 runs 19 residues. The CDR3 sequence: CASSQGQGLGKVGNQPQHF. CDR3 DNA sequence: TGCGCCAGCAGCCAAGGACAGGGACTAGGTAAGGTCGGCAATCAGCCCCAGCATTTT.

The rearrangement joins TRBV28 to TRBJ1-3; D perhaps matches TRBD1 (6 bases). The CDR3 sequence is 15 residues long. In germline, CDR1 is MDHEN, CDR2 SYDVKM. The ends were cut back, 0 bases at V and 3 bases at J, with 9 bases in the middle. The CDR3 here is CASSLWGAYGNTIYF. In nucleotides, the CDR3 is TGTGCCAGCAGTTTATGGGGGGCTTATGGAAACACCATATATTTT.

The genes are TRBV18 and TRBJ2-7, with 9 bases lining up with TRBD2. The germline V gene encodes CDR1 KGHSH and CDR2 LQKENI. V dropped 2 bases and J dropped 4; count of bases not matched to a gene: 9. The CDR3 length is 16 residues. The CDR3 sequence: CASSPWVASGTYEQYF. The CDR3 DNA sequence: TGTGCCAGCTCACCATGGGTCGCTAGCGGGACATACGAGCAGTACTTC.

This sequence joins TRBV7-9 and TRBJ2-3; tentatively, D is TRBD1 (6 bases). The CDR3 loop spans 15 amino acids. Germline V lookup: CDR1 SEHNR, CDR2 FQNEAQ (reference sequence). V was trimmed by 4 bases and J by 0 bases, leaving 11 bases between them. The CDR3 DNA is TGTGCCAGCAGCTCGACAGGATCTAGCACAGATACGCAGTATTTT. This encodes CASSSTGSSTDTQYF.

The chain uses TRBV28 and TRBJ2-3, with D perhaps matching TRBD1 (6 bases). Trimming pared 3 bases from V and 3 bases from J, leaving 19 bases between. This CDR3 has 17 amino acids. CDR1 and CDR2 from the germline V gene are MDHEN and SYDVKM. CDR3 sequence: CASSLDAGQTFTDTQYF. The CDR3 DNA is TGTGCCAGCAGTTTGGACGCAGGACAGACATTTACAGATACGCAGTATTTT.

The V gene is TRBV6-5, the J gene TRBJ2-7, with 9 bases that match TRBD2. Trimming removed 5 bases from V and 2 bases from J; junction bases left unmatched: 4. CDR1 MNHEY and CDR2 SVGAGI come from the germline V gene. The CDR3 contains 14 residues. CDR3 DNA sequence: TGTGCCAGCAGTATTAAGCGGGGGGCCTACGAGCAGTACTTC. This encodes CASSIKRGAYEQYF.

The rearrangement joins TRBV5-1 to TRBJ1-4; D might be TRBD1 (6 bases). This CDR3 is built from 16 residues. The germline CDR1 and CDR2 sequences are SGHRS and YFSETQ. Trimming shortened V by 4 bases and J by 5 bases, and 18 bases separated the two germline ends. The CDR3 sequence is CASSPGVDHLNEKLFF. CDR3 nucleotide sequence: TGCGCCAGCAGCCCAGGGGTGGACCACCTGAATGAAAAACTGTTTTTT.

V is TRBV9 and J is TRBJ2-2; TRBD2 matches at 14 bases. Losses at the gene ends were 7 bases for V and 6 bases for J; bases not matched to a gene: 14. This CDR3 region has 18 residues. The germline V gene encodes CDR1 SGDLS and CDR2 YYNGEE. The chain's CDR3 is CASGRGTSGRIGPGELFF. CDR3 nucleotide sequence: TGTGCCAGCGGACGCGGGACTAGCGGGAGAATTGGGCCCGGGGAGCTGTTTTTT.

In this sample, this clone turned up a few times. The chain carries TRBV27 and TRBJ1-5, with D tentatively TRBD1 (5 bases). V shed 5 bases and J shed 2 bases, with 13 bases lying between them. CDR1 MNHEY and CDR2 SMNVEV come from the germline V gene (reference sequence). The CDR3 is 15 residues long. The CDR3 sequence: CASSGPGAGNQPQHF. The DNA for the CDR3 is TGTGCCAGCAGTGGCCCCGGGGCCGGCAATCAGCCCCAGCATTTT.

This clone occurred once. The rearrangement uses TRBV5-1 and TRBJ2-7; the match to TRBD2 covers 11 bases. The CDR3 runs to 15 residues. V trimming: 2 bases; J trimming: 6 bases; junction bases outside the gene matches: 7. CDR1 and CDR2 from the germline V gene are SGHRS and YFSETQ. CDR3 in DNA: TGCGCCAGCAGCTTAACTAGCGGGAGTGCCCGCGAGCAGTACTTC. This translates into CASSLTSGSAREQYF. Looking up the rest from reference TRBV5-1 and TRBJ2-7 gives the full variable domain: KAGVTQTPRYLIKTRGQQVTLSCSPISGHRSVSWYQQTPGQGLQFLFEYFSETQRNKGNFPGRFSGRQFSNSRSEMNVSTLELGDSALYLCASSLTSGSAREQYFGPGTRLTVT.

V is TRBV15 and J is TRBJ2-2; TRBD2 is a possible D gene (5 bases). CDR1 is LNHNV and CDR2 is YYDKDF in the germline V gene (reference sequence). This CDR3 region has 15 residues. V shed 3 bases and J shed 1 base, with 9 bases lying between them. The CDR3 here is CATSSTRENTGELFF. CDR3 bases: TGTGCCACCAGCAGTACTAGGGAGAACACCGGGGAGCTGTTTTTT.

The chain carries TRBV6-5 and TRBJ1-1; 8 bases are a match to TRBD1. This CDR3 is built from 14 residues. The V segment lost 8 bases and the J segment 4 bases; nucleotides outside the gene matches: 9. Germline lookup yields CDR1 MNHEY and CDR2 SVGAGI. The CDR3 sequence is CASPRTGYSTEAFF. CDR3 sequence (DNA): TGTGCCAGCCCGAGGACAGGGTATAGCACTGAAGCTTTCTTT.